This TCR beta chain was observed in a study of cytomegalovirus exposure and HLA in healthy donors. Study information: There were about 85 million unique TCRs (from HLA-typed donors) in an early data release. Study-level results: Later, an analysis found that common viral pathogens appeared to be linked with several of the most significant clusters.

V was trimmed by 0 bases and J by 2 bases, leaving 8 bases between them. This CDR3 is 15 amino acids long. Germline V gene lookup returns CDR1 GTSNPN and CDR2 SVGIG (reference sequence). This clone was seen a single time. Its matching antigen is unknown. Primers for the PCR totalled 60 Vbeta and 13 Jbeta. Repertoires were generated with immunoSEQ multiplex PCR, while TCRdb's copy carries only in-frame clones and drops some. The sample has under 100,000 clones; roughly 80% are singletons. Material for sequencing was PBMCs. This TCR derives from a human donor in good health. J is TRBJ1-6 and V is TRBV30, with no clear D. The CDR3 region is CAWSVLFAYNSPLHF. CDR3 bases: TGTGCCTGGAGTGTACTCTTCGCCTATAATTCACCCCTCCACTTT. Drawing the rest from reference TRBV30 and TRBJ1-6, the complete variable domain is SQTIHQWPATLVQPVGSPLSLECTVEGTSNPNLYWYRQAAGRGLQLLFYSVGIGQISSEVPQNLSASRPQDRQFILSSKKLLLSDSGFYLCAWSVLFAYNSPLHFGNGTRLTVT.